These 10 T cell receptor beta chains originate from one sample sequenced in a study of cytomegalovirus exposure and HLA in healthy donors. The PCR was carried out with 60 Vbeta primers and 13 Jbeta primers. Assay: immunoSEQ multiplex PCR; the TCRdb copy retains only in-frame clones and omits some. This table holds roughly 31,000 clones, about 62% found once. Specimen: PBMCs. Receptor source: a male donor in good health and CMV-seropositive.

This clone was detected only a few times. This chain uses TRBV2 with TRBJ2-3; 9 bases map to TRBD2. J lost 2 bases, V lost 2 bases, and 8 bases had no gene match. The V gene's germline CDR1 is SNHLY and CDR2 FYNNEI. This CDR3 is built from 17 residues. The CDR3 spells CASSESASGVFTDTQYF. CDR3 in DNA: TGTGCCAGCAGTGAATCCGCTAGCGGGGTATTCACAGATACGCAGTATTTT.

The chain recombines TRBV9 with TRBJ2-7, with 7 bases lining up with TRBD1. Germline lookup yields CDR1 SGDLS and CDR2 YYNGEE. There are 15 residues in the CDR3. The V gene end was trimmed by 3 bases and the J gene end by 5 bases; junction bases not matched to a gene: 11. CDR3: CASSEGETGRDEQYF. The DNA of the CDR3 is TGTGCCAGCAGCGAGGGGGAGACAGGGCGGGACGAGCAGTACTTC. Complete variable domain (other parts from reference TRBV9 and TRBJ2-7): DSGVTQTPKHLITATGQRVTLRCSPRSGDLSVYWYQQSLDQGLQFLIQYYNGEERAKGNILERFSAQQFPDLHSELNLSSLELGDSALYFCASSEGETGRDEQYFGPGTRLTVT.

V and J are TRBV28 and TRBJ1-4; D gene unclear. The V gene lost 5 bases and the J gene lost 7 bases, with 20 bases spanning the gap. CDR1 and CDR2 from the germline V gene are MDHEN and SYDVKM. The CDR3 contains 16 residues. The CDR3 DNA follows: TGTGCCAGCAGTCCTTTAGTCTATGGTGTTGGTGAAAAACTGTTTTTT. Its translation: CASSPLVYGVGEKLFF. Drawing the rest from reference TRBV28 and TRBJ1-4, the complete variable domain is DVKVTQSSRYLVKRTGEKVFLECVQDMDHENMFWYRQDPGLGLRLIYFSYDVKMKEKGDIPEGYSVSREKKERFSLILESASTNQTSMYLCASSPLVYGVGEKLFFGSGTQLSVL.

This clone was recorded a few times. CDR3 coding DNA: TGCGCCAGCAGCTTGGGAGGTCTTCAGAACACTGAAGCTTTCTTT. This sequence encodes CASSLGGLQNTEAFF. This sequence joins TRBV5-1 and TRBJ1-1; no clear D gene. Germline V gene data show CDR1 as SGHRS and CDR2 as YFSETQ. V dropped 0 bases and J dropped 1 base, with 10 bases sitting between them. The CDR3 sequence is 15 residues long.

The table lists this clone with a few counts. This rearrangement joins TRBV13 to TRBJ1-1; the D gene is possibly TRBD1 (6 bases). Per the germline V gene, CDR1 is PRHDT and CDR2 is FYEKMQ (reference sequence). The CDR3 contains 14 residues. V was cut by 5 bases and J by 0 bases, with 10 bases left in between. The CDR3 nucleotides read TGTGCCAGCAGCCCAGGACAGCTGAACACTGAAGCTTTCTTT. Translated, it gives CASSPGQLNTEAFF.

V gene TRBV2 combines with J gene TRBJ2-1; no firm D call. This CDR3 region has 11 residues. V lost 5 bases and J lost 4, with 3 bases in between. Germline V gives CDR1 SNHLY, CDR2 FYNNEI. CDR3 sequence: CASSPYNEQFF. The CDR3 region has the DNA TGTGCCAGCAGTCCTTACAATGAGCAGTTCTTC.

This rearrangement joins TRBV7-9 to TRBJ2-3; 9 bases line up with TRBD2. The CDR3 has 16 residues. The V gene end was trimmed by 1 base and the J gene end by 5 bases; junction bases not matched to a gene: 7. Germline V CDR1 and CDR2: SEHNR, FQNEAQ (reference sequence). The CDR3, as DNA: TGTGCCAGCAGCTTAGGTGCTAGCGGGGCTGTAGATACGCAGTATTTT. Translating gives CASSLGASGAVDTQYF.

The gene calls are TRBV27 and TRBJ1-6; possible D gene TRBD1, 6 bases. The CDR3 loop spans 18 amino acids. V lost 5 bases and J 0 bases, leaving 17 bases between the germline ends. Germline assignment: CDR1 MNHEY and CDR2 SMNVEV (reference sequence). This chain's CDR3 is CASSLSNRESSYNSPLHF. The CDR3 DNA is TGTGCCAGCAGTCTTTCCAACAGGGAAAGCTCCTATAATTCACCCCTCCACTTT.

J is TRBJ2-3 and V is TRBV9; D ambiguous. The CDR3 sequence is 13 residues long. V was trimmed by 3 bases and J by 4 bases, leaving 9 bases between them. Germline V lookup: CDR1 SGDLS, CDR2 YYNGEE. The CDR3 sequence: CASSELIPDTQYF. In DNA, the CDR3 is TGTGCCAGCAGCGAACTGATACCAGATACGCAGTATTTT.

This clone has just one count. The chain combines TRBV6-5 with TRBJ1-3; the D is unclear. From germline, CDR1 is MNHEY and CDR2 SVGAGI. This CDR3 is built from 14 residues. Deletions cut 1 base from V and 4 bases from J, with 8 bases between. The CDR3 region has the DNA TGTGCCAGCAGTTACTACGGGAAGGGAAACACCATATATTTT. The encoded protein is CASSYYGKGNTIYF.